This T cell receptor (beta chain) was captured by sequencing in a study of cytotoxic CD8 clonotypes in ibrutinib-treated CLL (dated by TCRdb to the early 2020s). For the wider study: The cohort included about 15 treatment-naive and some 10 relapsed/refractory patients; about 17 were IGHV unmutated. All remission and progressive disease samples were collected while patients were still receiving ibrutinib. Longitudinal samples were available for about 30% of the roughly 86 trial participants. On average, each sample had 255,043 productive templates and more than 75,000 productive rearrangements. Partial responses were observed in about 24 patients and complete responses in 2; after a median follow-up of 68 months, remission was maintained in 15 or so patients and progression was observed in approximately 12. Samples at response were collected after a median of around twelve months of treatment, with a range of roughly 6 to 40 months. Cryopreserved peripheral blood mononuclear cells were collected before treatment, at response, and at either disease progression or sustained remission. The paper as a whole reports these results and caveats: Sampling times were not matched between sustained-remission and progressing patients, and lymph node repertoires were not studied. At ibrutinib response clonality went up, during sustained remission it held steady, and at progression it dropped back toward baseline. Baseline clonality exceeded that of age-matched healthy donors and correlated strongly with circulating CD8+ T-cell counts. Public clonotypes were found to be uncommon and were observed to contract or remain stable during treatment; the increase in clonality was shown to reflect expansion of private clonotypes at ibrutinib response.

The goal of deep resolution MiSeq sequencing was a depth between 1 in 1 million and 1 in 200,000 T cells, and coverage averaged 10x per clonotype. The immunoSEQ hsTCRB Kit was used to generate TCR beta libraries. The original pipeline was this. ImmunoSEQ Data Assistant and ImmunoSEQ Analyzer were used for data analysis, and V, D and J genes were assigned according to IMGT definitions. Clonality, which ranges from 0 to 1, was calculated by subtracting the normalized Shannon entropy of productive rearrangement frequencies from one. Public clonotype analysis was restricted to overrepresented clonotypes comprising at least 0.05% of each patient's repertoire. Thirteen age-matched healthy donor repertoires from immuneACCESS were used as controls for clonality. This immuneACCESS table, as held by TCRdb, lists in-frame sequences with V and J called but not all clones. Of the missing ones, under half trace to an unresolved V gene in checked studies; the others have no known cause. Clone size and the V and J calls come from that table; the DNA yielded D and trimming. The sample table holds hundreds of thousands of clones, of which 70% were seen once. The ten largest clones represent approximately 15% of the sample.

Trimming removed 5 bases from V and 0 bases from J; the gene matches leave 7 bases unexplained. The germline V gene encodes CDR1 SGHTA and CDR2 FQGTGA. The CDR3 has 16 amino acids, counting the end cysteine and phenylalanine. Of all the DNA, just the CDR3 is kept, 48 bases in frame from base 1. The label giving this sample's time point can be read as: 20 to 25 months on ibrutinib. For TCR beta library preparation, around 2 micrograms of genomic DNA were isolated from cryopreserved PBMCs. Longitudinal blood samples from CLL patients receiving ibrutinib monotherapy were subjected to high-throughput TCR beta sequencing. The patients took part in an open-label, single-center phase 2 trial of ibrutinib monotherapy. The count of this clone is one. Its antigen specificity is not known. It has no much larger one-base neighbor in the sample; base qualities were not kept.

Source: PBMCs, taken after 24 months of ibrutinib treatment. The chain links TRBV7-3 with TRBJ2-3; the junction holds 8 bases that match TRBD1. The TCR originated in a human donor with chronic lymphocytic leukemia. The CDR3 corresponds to CASSRHQGASTDTQYF. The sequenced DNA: TGTGCCAGCAGCCGACACCAGGGGGCGAGCACAGATACGCAGTATTTT. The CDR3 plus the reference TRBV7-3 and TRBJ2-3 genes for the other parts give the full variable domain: GAGVSQTPSNKVTEKGKYVELRCDPISGHTALYWYRQSLGQGPEFLIYFQGTGAADDSGLPNDRFFAVRPEGSVSTLKIQRTERGDSAVYLCASSRHQGASTDTQYFGPGTRLTVL.